This T cell receptor beta chain was identified in a study of blood T cells in healthy people across ages. The study's findings and limits: Changes in expanded clonotypes were possibly confounded, as the CMV status of donors was unknown. Per million T cells, TCR beta diversity dropped about linearly as age rose.

Comment on this clonotype: Its antigen is not known. A junction boundary mismatches the germline segment, possibly from a read error.

There are 17 residues in the CDR3. The germline CDR1 and CDR2 sequences are SNHLY and FYNNEI. A J-beta primer mix and a sample-barcoded 5' primer were used in a second PCR of about 7 to 12 cycles. A template-switch adaptor that had 12 random nucleotides put a tag on each cDNA molecule. Sequencing of every sample gave 3 million or more CDR3-containing paired-end reads. TCRdb re-called the 5' RACE reads through MiXCR, storing one row per CDR3 protein. The profile shows under 2 million distinct CDR3 sequences, roughly 32% of them singletons. Sequences were obtained from blood. This TCR derives from a woman in her thirties in good health. The chain has TRBV2 and TRBJ2-7, with TRBD1 matching 8 bases. The DNA for the CDR3 is TGTGCCGGCAGTGAGGGAACAGGGGGAACCTCCCTCTACGAGCAGTACTTC. Translated, it gives CAGSEGTGGTSLYEQYF.